This T cell receptor beta chain is drawn from a study of cytomegalovirus exposure and HLA in healthy donors. About the research overall: The approximately 610 first-cohort repertoires shared a platform with the approximately 130 validation repertoires, as reported in a later analysis.

The study's findings and limits: The investigators catalogued 164 TCR beta chains as cytomegalovirus-associated. It was found in a later analysis that first-cohort TCR clusters tended to co-occur in the 90 to 150 validation repertoires.

The CDR3 length is 16 residues. CDR1 is SGHRS, CDR2 YFSETQ, per germline. V was shortened by 0 bases and J by 3 bases, with 16 bases between the two germline ends. While the first cohort had about 610 subjects, the donors belonged to the separate validation cohort of roughly 130 subjects. This table comes from immunoSEQ multiplex PCR, and its TCRdb copy is limited to in-frame clones, with some not included. Of 150,000 or so clones in the sample, 75% to 90% were seen once. Worth noting for this clone: As yet, its antigen is unknown.

The chain combines TRBV5-1 with TRBJ2-7, with D perhaps TRBD2 (5 bases). Sequencing was carried out using PBMCs. The clonotype comes from a woman aged 25 to 45 in good health and CMV-seropositive. This CDR3 reads CASSLGGGGRNYEQYF. The CDR3 bases are TGCGCCAGCAGCTTGGGTGGAGGTGGCAGAAACTACGAGCAGTACTTC.